Each of the 31 T cell receptor beta chains below was sequenced from the same sample in a study of breast tumors, draining lymph nodes, adjacent tissues. From the multiplex PCR reads, TCRdb called clonotypes with MiXCR, one entry per CDR3 protein. The sample holds 200,000 or so distinct CDR3 sequences; 25% to 40% are singletons and the top ten take about 4.5%. Breast cancer patients provided tissue from their axillary draining lymph nodes. The sequenced sample was axillary lymph node tissue. The receptors shown here come from a female donor with breast cancer. Some clones in this sample may be carry-over from other donors' samples.

This clonotype was recorded many times. The rearrangement uses TRBV19 and TRBJ1-4; D is possibly TRBD1 (5 bases). The CDR3 loop spans 15 amino acids. Germline V gene data show CDR1 as LNHDA and CDR2 as SQIVND (reference sequence). Trimming took 5 bases from V and 8 from J, leaving 18 bases between them. CDR3 sequence reads: CASSPRGVQGEKLFF. Written as DNA, the CDR3 is TGTGCCAGTAGTCCCCGCGGAGTGCAGGGAGAAAAACTGTTTTTT.

This clonotype was counted at least ten times. J is TRBJ2-7 and V is TRBV30; D might be TRBD2 (5 bases). This CDR3 is built from 16 residues. Germline assignment: CDR1 GTSNPN and CDR2 SVGIG (reference sequence). V was cut by 5 bases and J by 4 bases, with 24 bases left in between. DNA of the CDR3: TGTGCCTGGGCCCCCCGGAGTGGCGTCCCGGGGTACGAGCAGTACTTC. Translation gives CAWAPRSGVPGYEQYF.

This clonotype was found a few times. A much larger clone sits a single nucleotide away, making a read error possible. Since no conserved phenylalanine or tryptophan closes the CDR3, a read error is the likely cause. The CDR3 DNA reads TGTGCCAGTAGCAATAGGGACTTTATGTCCTACAATGAGCAGTTCTCC. It translates to CASSNRDFMSYNEQFS. V and J are TRBV19 and TRBJ2-1, with D perhaps TRBD2 (6 bases). CDR1 is LNHDA, CDR2 SQIVND, per germline (reference sequence). Trimming stripped 6 bases from V and 1 base from J, with 16 bases between. This CDR3 is 16 amino acids long.

The gene calls are TRBV24-1 and TRBJ2-3, with 9 bases fitting TRBD2. The CDR3 is 16 residues long. The germline V gene has CDR1 KGHDR and CDR2 SFDVKD. The J segment lost 1 base and the V segment lost 4 bases, leaving 5 bases of the junction unmatched. The CDR3 reads CATSDQGLAGTDTQYF. The CDR3, as DNA: TGTGCCACCAGTGACCAGGGACTAGCAGGCACAGATACGCAGTATTTT.

A few counts support this clonotype. This may stem from a read error, because a much larger clone lies one nucleotide away. This rearrangement joins TRBV6-5 to TRBJ1-2; D is undetermined. The CDR3 runs 14 residues. Looked up from germline, CDR1 is MNHEY and CDR2 is SVGAGI. V lost 5 bases to trimming and J lost 3 bases, with 13 bases between them. The CDR3 DNA reads as TGTGCCAGCAGTCCCCTAGGCGGGGACTATGGCTACACCTTC. This sequence encodes CASSPLGGDYGYTF.

The V call is TRBV19, the J call TRBJ2-5; 7 bases map to TRBD1. V gave up 4 bases and J gave up 5 bases; unmatched junction bases: 4. This CDR3 comprises 13 residues. Germline V gives CDR1 LNHDA, CDR2 SQIVND (reference sequence). Here the CDR3 reads CASSNRGRETQYF. The CDR3 bases are TGTGCCAGTAGTAACAGGGGTAGGGAGACCCAGTACTTC. Filled out from reference TRBV19 and TRBJ2-5, the complete variable domain reads DGGITQSPKYLFRKEGQNVTLSCEQNLNHDAMYWYRQDPGQGLRLIYYSQIVNDFQKGDIAEGYSVSREKKESFPLTVTSAQKNPTAFYLCASSNRGRETQYFGPGTRLLVL.

This clonotype was seen ten or more times. The chain employs TRBV5-8 and TRBJ2-7, with D tentatively TRBD1 (5 bases). Per the germline V gene, CDR1 is SGHTS and CDR2 is YDEGEE. The CDR3 is 14 amino acids. V lost 2 bases and J lost 2, with 11 bases in between. This CDR3 reads CASSFRQPPYEQYF. The CDR3 DNA reads as TGTGCCAGCAGCTTTAGACAGCCACCCTACGAGCAGTACTTC.

This clonotype came up many times. The chain couples TRBV7-9 to TRBJ2-2; 11 bases fit TRBD1. This CDR3 has 16 residues. V was pared by 5 bases and J by 5 bases, with 7 bases of the junction left unmatched. CDR1 is SEHNR, CDR2 FQNEAQ, per germline (reference sequence). CDR3 in amino acids: CASSSRTGGDTGELFF. Here the CDR3 DNA reads TGTGCCAGCAGCAGCCGGACAGGGGGCGATACCGGGGAGCTGTTTTTT.

This chain links TRBV20-1 with TRBJ1-2; TRBD1 agrees at 9 bases. The germline CDR1 and CDR2 sequences are DFQATT and SNEGSKA (reference sequence). With V trimmed by 3 bases and J by 4 bases, 6 bases remained unmatched. CDR3 length: 14 amino acids. The CDR3 DNA sequence: TGCAGTGCTAGTTCGGGACAGGGTATCTATGGCTACACCTTC. Translating it yields CSASSGQGIYGYTF.

This clonotype was counted many times. The V and J genes are TRBV7-9 and TRBJ2-3; TRBD1 is a possible D gene (5 bases). This CDR3 spans 14 amino acids. Germline-derived CDR1 and CDR2 are SEHNR and FQNEAQ (reference sequence). The V and J ends lost 5 bases and 0 bases respectively, with 9 bases between them. The CDR3 region is CASSLDSSTDTQYF. DNA for the CDR3: TGTGCCAGCAGCCTAGACAGTAGCACAGATACGCAGTATTTT.

This clonotype was seen repeatedly, ten times or more. This chain uses TRBV3-1 with TRBJ2-2; maybe TRBD2 (5 bases). The CDR3 sequence is 15 residues long. The V end was cut by 0 bases, the J end by 4 bases, with 9 bases between. Germline V lookup: CDR1 LGHDT, CDR2 YNNKEL (reference sequence). CDR3 residues: CASSQDPGVTGELFF. DNA of the CDR3: TGTGCCAGCAGCCAAGATCCCGGGGTCACCGGGGAGCTGTTTTTT.

Note on this clonotype: This could be a read error, since a much larger clone is one nucleotide away. The CDR3 sequence: CTSSWGTGTPEQYF. The CDR3 nucleotides read TGTACCAGCAGTTGGGGGACAGGGACCCCTGAGCAGTACTTC. V usage is TRBV5-6 and J usage is TRBJ2-7, with 9 bases identical to TRBD1. This CDR3 region has 14 residues. The germline CDR1 and CDR2 sequences are SGHDT and YYEEEE. Complete variable domain (other parts from reference TRBV5-6 and TRBJ2-7): DAGVTQSPTHLIKTRGQQVTLRCSPKSGHDTVSWYQQALGQGPQFIFQYYEEEERQRGNFPDRFSGHQFPNYSSELNVNALLLGDSALYLCTSSWGTGTPEQYFGPGTRLTVT.

This clonotype has at least ten counts. The CDR3 DNA sequence: TGTGCCAGCAGCTCGGACATCCTAGACACAGATACGCAGTATTTT. Its translation: CASSSDILDTDTQYF. This chain uses TRBV7-8 with TRBJ2-3, with D possibly being TRBD1 (5 bases). V shed 4 bases and J shed 2 bases, with 13 bases lying between them. Germline assignment: CDR1 SGHVS and CDR2 FQNEAQ. CDR3 length: 15 residues.

V is TRBV10-3 and J is TRBJ2-1; TRBD1 is a possible D gene (6 bases). The CDR3 length is 14 residues. Germline values: CDR1 ENHRY, CDR2 SYGVKD. V lost 4 bases and J 3 bases, leaving 10 bases between the germline ends. The DNA for the CDR3 is TGTGCCATCAGTGCTTGGGACAACTACAATGAGCAGTTCTTC. This translates into CAISAWDNYNEQFF.

Comments on this clonotype: Mismatch with germline at one junction end may stem from a read error. The V call is TRBV2, the J call TRBJ2-7; possibly TRBD2 for D (6 bases). This CDR3 contains 15 residues. Germline values: CDR1 SNHLY, CDR2 FYNNEI. In DNA, the CDR3 is TGTGCCAGCAGCGACAGTAGCGGACTCACATACGCGCAGTACTTC. It is translated as CASSDSSGLTYAQYF.

The chain carries TRBV6-2 or TRBV6-3 and TRBJ2-1; TRBD2 aligns across 12 bases. The CDR3 has 19 amino acids. V was clipped by 0 bases and J by 10 bases; unmatched bases: 16. Per the germline V gene, CDR1 is MNHEY and CDR2 is SVGEGT. The CDR3 loop reads CASSYSTRLAGVNNVEQFF. The CDR3 region has the DNA TGTGCCAGCAGTTACTCCACCAGACTAGCGGGGGTCAATAATGTAGAGCAGTTCTTC.

This chain links TRBV6-5 with TRBJ1-2; 7 positions match TRBD1. V dropped 7 bases and J dropped 5; count of bases not matched to a gene: 10. CDR3 length equals 14 residues. Germline assignment: CDR1 MNHEY and CDR2 SVGAGI. The CDR3 region has the DNA TGTGCCAGCAACTCACCTGGGACAGAGTATGGCTACACCTTC. Encoded protein: CASNSPGTEYGYTF.

The rearrangement uses TRBV19 and TRBJ1-2; D call uncertain. Between the trimmed V and J ends, which lost 3 bases and 8 bases, there was a span of 16 bases. The CDR3 has 14 residues. Germline V gene data show CDR1 as LNHDA and CDR2 as SQIVND (reference sequence). The CDR3 coding sequence is TGTGCCAGTAGTATGATTCCAAGGGTTTACGGCTACACCTTC. Protein product: CASSMIPRVYGYTF.

This clonotype was counted at least ten times. The chain couples TRBV20-1 to TRBJ2-2; either TRBD1 or TRBD2 may supply D (5 bases each). Germline assignment: CDR1 DFQATT and CDR2 SNEGSKA (reference sequence). The CDR3 spans 16 residues. V was cut by 0 bases and J by 1 base, with 12 bases left in between. For the CDR3, the DNA is TGCAGTGCTAGAGATTTCGGGGCCGTGAACACCGGGGAGCTGTTTTTT. Translated, it gives CSARDFGAVNTGELFF.

This clonotype was recorded many times. V is TRBV28 and J is TRBJ1-6; 11 nucleotides match TRBD1. This CDR3 is 17 amino acids long. Looked up from germline, CDR1 is MDHEN and CDR2 is SYDVKM. With V trimmed by 5 bases and J by 3 bases, 6 bases remained unmatched. CDR3 DNA: TGTGCCAGCAGTCCAGGGGGACAGGGGGACTATAATTCACCCCTCCACTTT. This sequence encodes CASSPGGQGDYNSPLHF.

This clonotype was counted many times. The chain recombines TRBV20-1 with TRBJ2-5; 11 positions match TRBD2. The CDR3 runs 16 residues. V was clipped by 3 bases and J by 1 base; unmatched bases: 7. CDR1 is DFQATT, CDR2 SNEGSKA, per germline (reference sequence). This chain's CDR3 is CSARGTLAGAQETQYF. CDR3 in DNA: TGCAGTGCTAGGGGAACACTAGCGGGGGCCCAAGAGACCCAGTACTTC.

The J gene is TRBJ1-1, the V gene TRBV6-5; D is unclear. The germline V gene has CDR1 MNHEY and CDR2 SVGAGI. CDR3 length: 13 residues. V lost 6 bases, J lost 4 bases, and 12 bases lay in between. This chain's CDR3 is CASRNQVGTEAFF. The CDR3 DNA reads TGTGCCAGCAGAAACCAGGTGGGCACTGAAGCTTTCTTT.

The sample holds many counts of this clonotype. The chain carries TRBV20-1 and TRBJ1-2; possibly TRBD1 for D (5 bases). Trimming left V 2 bases short and J 2 bases short, with 6 bases between. The length of the CDR3 is 12 residues. In germline, CDR1 is DFQATT, CDR2 SNEGSKA (reference sequence). This chain's CDR3 is CSARPGNYGYTF. The CDR3 DNA follows: TGCAGTGCTAGACCAGGGAACTATGGCTACACCTTC.

This clonotype was counted at least ten times. This sequence joins TRBV4-2 and TRBJ2-7; no clear D. The V and J ends lost 0 bases and 0 bases respectively, with 9 bases between them. This CDR3 has 15 amino acids. Looked up from germline, CDR1 is LGHNA and CDR2 is YNFKEQ. The CDR3 reads CASSQERLSSYEQYF. The DNA of the CDR3 is TGTGCCAGCAGCCAAGAAAGATTGAGCTCCTACGAGCAGTACTTC.

This clonotype was seen many times. The chain links TRBV4-1 to TRBJ1-2, with D uncertain. From germline, CDR1 is MGHRA and CDR2 YSYEKL. The CDR3 has 15 amino acids. V lost 1 base and J 4 bases, leaving 13 bases between the germline ends. The CDR3 sequence is CASSQAREKRYGYTF. The CDR3 coding sequence is TGCGCCAGCAGCCAAGCCCGGGAGAAGCGCTATGGCTACACCTTC.

This clonotype occurred many times. The chain uses TRBV7-9 and TRBJ2-1; 7 positions match TRBD2. The CDR3 is 17 residues long. Trimming cost V 2 bases and J 4 bases; bases outside gene matches: 11. Germline CDR1 SEHNR, CDR2 FQNEAQ (reference sequence). Written as DNA, the CDR3 is TGTGCCAGCAGCTTATTTAGGAGAGCGGGGATGTACAATGAGCAGTTCTTC. Its translation: CASSLFRRAGMYNEQFF.

In its sample, this clonotype was seen once. The CDR3 region is CASIGGVNTGELFF. CDR3 sequence (DNA): TGTGCCAGCATAGGGGGCGTGAACACCGGGGAGCTGTTTTTT. The chain is built from TRBV6-2 or TRBV6-3 and TRBJ2-2; 7 positions match TRBD1. The CDR3 is 14 residues long. V shed 7 bases, J shed 1 base, and the junction held 3 bases outside the gene matches. Looked up from germline, CDR1 is MNHEY and CDR2 is SVGEGT.

Ten or more counts support this clonotype. CDR3 DNA sequence: TGTGCCAGCAGCCCCGATCTTAGGGACAGGGACTATGGCTACACCTTC. Protein product: CASSPDLRDRDYGYTF. V usage is TRBV9 and J usage is TRBJ1-2; TRBD1 matches at 9 bases. CDR3 length equals 16 residues. Germline V CDR1 and CDR2: SGDLS, YYNGEE. V lost 4 bases, J lost 3 bases, and 10 bases stayed unmatched. The full variable domain, completed using reference TRBV9 and TRBJ1-2, is DSGVTQTPKHLITATGQRVTLRCSPRSGDLSVYWYQQSLDQGLQFLIQYYNGEERAKGNILERFSAQQFPDLHSELNLSSLELGDSALYFCASSPDLRDRDYGYTFGSGTRLTVV.

This clonotype was counted ten times or more. This rearrangement joins TRBV20-1 to TRBJ1-5; D is perhaps TRBD1 (6 bases). Germline V gene lookup returns CDR1 DFQATT and CDR2 SNEGSKA (reference sequence). The CDR3 is 14 residues long. Trimming removed 5 bases at V and 1 base at J, with 12 bases between. CDR3 loop: CSAGRQESNQPQHF. The DNA for the CDR3 is TGCAGTGCTGGACGACAGGAGAGCAATCAGCCCCAGCATTTT.

The genes are TRBV9 and TRBJ2-3, with no clear D. This CDR3 has 13 amino acids. Trimming removed 3 bases from V and 6 bases from J, with 11 bases in between. Germline V lookup: CDR1 SGDLS, CDR2 YYNGEE. The CDR3 loop reads CASSAMEWDTQYF. Here the CDR3 DNA reads TGTGCCAGCAGCGCAATGGAGTGGGATACGCAGTATTTT.

This clonotype was counted at least ten times. V and J are TRBV5-5 and TRBJ1-2; possible D gene TRBD1, 5 bases. The CDR3 is 15 amino acids. Trimming removed 4 bases from V and 4 bases from J, with 17 bases in between. The V gene's germline CDR1 is SGHKS and CDR2 YYEKEE (reference sequence). Here the CDR3 DNA reads TGTGCCAGCAGCCCAACCCCCGCAGGGCTCTATGGCTACACCTTC. Residues: CASSPTPAGLYGYTF.